Below, one TCR beta chain is given with its context. As yet, its antigen is unknown. With 7 bases removed from V and 7 bases from J, the gap between germline ends came to 11 bases. The CDR3 is made up of 12 amino acids. CDR1 and CDR2 from the germline V gene are SNHLY and FYNNEI. This sample was included in a study of T-cell reconstitution after alpha-beta-depleted transplantation in children. Findings and caveats of the study: Several hundred expanded graft clones reportedly gave rise to the alpha-beta T cells present about two months after transplant. High day-60 TCRbeta diversity in some patients came from surviving recipient T cells and thymic progenitors. The main origin of T-cell counts and diversity one year after transplant was newly produced T cells.

Preparation of the TCRbeta library used unique molecular identifiers. TCRdb fed the PCR reads into MiXCR, producing one record per CDR3 protein. The sample yields about 77,000 distinct CDR3 sequences, roughly 18% seen once. The TCR sequence derives from a male patient between 2 and 15 years old who had a stem cell transplant for acute lymphoblastic leukemia, so the T cells may come from the graft donor. This chain joins TRBV2 and TRBJ2-1, with D tentatively TRBD2 (6 bases). The sequencing used PBMCs, mostly from graft donor cells, collected 360 days after TCRalphabeta/CD19-depleted stem cell transplant. The CDR3 region has the DNA TGTGCCAGCATCATAGCGGCGAATGAGCAGTTCTTC. Residues: CASIIAANEQFF.